This section outlines one T cell receptor beta chain sequence together with its context. This entry comes from a study of CD8+CD57+ T cells in acquired aplastic anemia. For sequencing, patients were chosen who had shown expansion of CD8+CD57+ cells by flow cytometry. Genomic DNA provided the template from which TCR beta VDJ and CDR3 profiles were obtained. One entry per CDR3 protein, called by TCRdb with MiXCR from the reads. The sample includes a few hundred thousand distinct CDR3 sequences, approximately 80% seen only once; the top ten take roughly two fifths. Sequencing used sorted CD4+, CD8+, or CD8+CD57+ T cells (not recorded which) from PBMCs. This TCR derives from a human donor with aplastic anemia.

CDR3 in DNA: TGCAGTGCTAGTGATCCCCGTACAGATCAGCCCCAGCATTTT. It codes for CSASDPRTDQPQHF. The chain carries TRBV20-1 and TRBJ1-5; no firm D call. V lost 3 bases to trimming and J lost 5 bases, with 14 bases between them. CDR1 and CDR2 (germline): DFQATT, SNEGSKA (reference sequence). The CDR3 is 14 amino acids.